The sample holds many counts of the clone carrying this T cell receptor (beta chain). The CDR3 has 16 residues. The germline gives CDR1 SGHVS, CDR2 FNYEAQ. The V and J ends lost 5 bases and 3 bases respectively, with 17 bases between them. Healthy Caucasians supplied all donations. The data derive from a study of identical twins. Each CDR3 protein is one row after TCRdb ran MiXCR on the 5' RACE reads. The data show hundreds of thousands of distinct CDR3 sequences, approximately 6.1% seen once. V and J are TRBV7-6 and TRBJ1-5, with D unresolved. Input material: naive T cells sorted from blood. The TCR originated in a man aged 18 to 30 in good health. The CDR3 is CASSARTREHNQPQHF. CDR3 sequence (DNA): TGTGCCAGCAGCGCCAGGACTAGGGAGCACAATCAGCCCCAGCATTTT.